What follows describes a single TCR beta chain. This record comes from a study of T cell responses to AZD1222 COVID-19 vaccine. TCRdb keeps only in-frame clones here, not all; method: immunoSEQ multiplex PCR. The table has more than 150,000 clones, 80% to 90% seen once. Sequences were derived from peripheral blood, sampled on day 0 of AZD1222 vaccination. The receptor comes from an adult in good health.

CDR3 nucleotides: TGTGCCTTCTCTAGCGGGAGGGCCCCCCCCAATGAGCAGTTCTTC. Its translation: CAFSSGRAPPNEQFF. The chain couples TRBV30 to TRBJ2-1, with 12 bases that match TRBD2. Germline CDR1 reads GTSNPN; CDR2 reads SVGIG (reference sequence). V was pared by 7 bases and J by 6 bases, with 10 bases of the junction left unmatched. The length of the CDR3 is 15 residues.